The rows below give T cell receptor beta chains drawn from one sample of a study of cytotoxic CD8 clonotypes in ibrutinib-treated CLL. The method was immunoSEQ multiplex PCR; TCRdb's version includes in-frame clones alone and lacks a portion of them. The table records about 330,000 clones, around 66% of them present only once. Sample: PBMCs, taken after 36 months of ibrutinib treatment. All receptors come from a human donor with chronic lymphocytic leukemia. The CDR3 runs from the conserved cysteine through the conserved F or W. A D gene is named only where the DNA matches it firmly. Not every row has a clone size; where given, it reads once, few, many or a size class.

.,TRBV2,.,TRBJ2-5,CASIQDQETQYF,TGTGCCAGCATTCAGGACCAAGAGACCCAGTACTTC
.,TRBV5-1,.,TRBJ1-2,CASSLVSTAYGYTF,TGCGCCAGCAGCTTGGTTTCGACAGCCTATGGCTACACCTTC
.,TRBV9,.,TRBJ2-3,CASSPTISTSTDTQYF,TGTGCCAGCAGCCCTACCATATCGACTAGCACAGATACGCAGTATTTT
.,TRBV5-6,.,TRBJ1-6,CASSPPRRSSYNSPLHF,TGTGCCAGCAGCCCCCCGCGCCGGAGCTCCTATAATTCACCCCTCCACTTT
.,TRBV9,.,TRBJ2-3,CASSDGGGADTQYF,TGTGCCAGCAGCGACGGAGGGGGGGCAGATACGCAGTATTTT
TRBD1,TRBV5-1,.,TRBJ2-3,CASSSAGQGSTDTQYF,TGCGCCAGCAGCTCGGCGGGACAGGGGAGCACAGATACGCAGTATTTT
TRBD2,TRBV2,few,TRBJ2-7,CASRSGTSGSEQYF,TGTGCCAGCAGGTCCGGGACTAGCGGGAGCGAGCAGTACTTC
.,TRBV6-5,.,TRBJ2-7,CASSSPGHNPYEQYF,TGTGCCAGCAGTTCGCCGGGACACAACCCCTACGAGCAGTACTTC
.,TRBV28,once,TRBJ2-3,CASRIPTDTQYF,TGTGCCAGCAGGATACCGACAGATACGCAGTATTTT
.,TRBV7-2,.,TRBJ2-1,CASSLSLTDSNEQFF,TGTGCCAGCAGCTTATCTCTTACGGACAGCAATGAGCAGTTCTTC
.,TRBV4-1,.,TRBJ2-7,CASSHRVAYEQYF,TGCGCCAGCAGCCACCGGGTCGCCTACGAGCAGTACTTC
TRBD2,TRBV5-1,.,TRBJ2-1,CASSLGTSDNNEQFF,TGCGCCAGCAGCTTAGGGACTAGCGATAACAATGAGCAGTTCTTC
.,TRBV10-3,.,TRBJ1-2,CAISEVGAVYGYTF,TGTGCCATCAGTGAGGTAGGGGCCGTCTATGGCTACACCTTC
.,TRBV15,few,TRBJ2-3,CATSRDPGRLDTQYF,TGTGCCACCAGCAGAGATCCCGGTCGCCTGGATACGCAGTATTTT
.,TRBV5-1,.,TRBJ2-3,CASNAGRLSSHTDTQYF,TGCGCCAGCAACGCTGGGAGGCTAAGTAGTCACACAGATACGCAGTATTTT
TRBD1,TRBV27,few,TRBJ2-3,CASSPWTGGLGTQYF,TGTGCCAGCAGTCCCTGGACAGGGGGTTTGGGTACGCAGTATTTT
TRBD1,TRBV7-2,.,TRBJ2-2,CASSRGTGISGELFF,TGTGCCAGCAGCCGGGGGACAGGGATATCCGGGGAGCTGTTTTTT
TRBD1,TRBV6-6,.,TRBJ2-7,CASTDRQGYEQYF,TGTGCCAGCACCGACCGACAGGGCTACGAGCAGTACTTC
.,TRBV6-1,.,TRBJ2-1,CASSGGKLGGNEQFF,TGTGCCAGCAGTGGCGGCAAGTTAGGGGGCAATGAGCAGTTCTTC
TRBD2,TRBV29-1,.,TRBJ2-1,CSVEDRSTSGYNEQFF,TGCAGCGTTGAAGATCGTAGTACTAGCGGCTACAATGAGCAGTTCTTC
TRBD1,TRBV6-5,few,TRBJ2-4,CASSYTNRGAKNIQYF,TGTGCCAGCAGTTACACGAACAGGGGAGCCAAAAACATTCAGTACTTC
TRBD1,TRBV4-1,.,TRBJ2-5,CASSQEDRGRETQYF,TGCGCCAGCAGCCAAGAGGACAGGGGGCGGGAGACCCAGTACTTC
TRBD1,TRBV15,.,TRBJ1-5,CATSRQGGNQPQHF,TGTGCCACCTCCCGACAGGGAGGTAATCAGCCCCAGCATTTT
.,TRBV25-1,.,TRBJ1-6,CASMRRTASKSNSPLHF,TGTGCCAGCATGAGGAGGACAGCCTCAAAATCCAATTCACCCCTCCACTTT
.,TRBV7-9,once,TRBJ1-2,CASSPGNNYGYTF,TGTGCCAGCAGCCCGGGCAACAACTATGGCTACACCTTC
.,TRBV7-8,.,TRBJ2-7,CASSADRLREQYF,TGTGCCAGCAGCGCAGACAGGTTACGCGAGCAGTACTTC
.,TRBV9,.,TRBJ1-1,CASSVEPGNTEAFF,TGTGCCAGCAGCGTAGAACCAGGGAACACTGAAGCTTTCTTT
TRBD2,TRBV5-1,.,TRBJ2-3,CASSLSRGGGTQYF,TGCGCCAGCAGCTTGTCAAGAGGCGGGGGTACGCAGTATTTT
.,TRBV18,.,TRBJ1-1,CASSRGNTEAFF,TGTGCCAGCTCCAGGGGAAACACTGAAGCTTTCTTT
.,TRBV5-1,few,TRBJ2-1,CASSLDGVTYNEQFF,TGCGCCAGCAGCTTGGACGGCGTGACCTACAATGAGCAGTTCTTC
.,TRBV5-4,.,TRBJ2-7,CASSGKSGDPPYEQYF,TGTGCCAGCAGCGGAAAAAGCGGAGACCCTCCCTACGAGCAGTACTTC
.,TRBV6-5,.,TRBJ2-1,CASSYSPNSEQFF,TGTGCCAGCAGTTACTCACCTAATAGTGAGCAGTTCTTC
.,TRBV10-3,.,TRBJ1-4,CAISEARVGEKLFF,TGTGCCATCAGTGAGGCCAGGGTCGGCGAAAAACTGTTTTTT
TRBD1,TRBV5-6,.,TRBJ1-6,CASSPQGRLNSPLHF,TGTGCCAGCAGCCCACAGGGGCGCCTAAATTCACCCCTCCACTTT
TRBD1,TRBV7-2,few,TRBJ2-3,CASSLRTGGVWTDTQYF,TGTGCCAGCAGTTTGCGGACAGGGGGCGTCTGGACAGATACGCAGTATTTT
TRBD1,TRBV6-5,once,TRBJ1-5,CASTRDRDNQPQHF,TGTGCCAGCACTCGGGACAGGGACAATCAGCCCCAGCATTTT